The present entry profiles one TCR beta chain with its context. This CDR3 is also generated by other DNA sequences in the sample. V gave up 3 bases and J gave up 4 bases; unmatched junction bases: 3. Germline CDR1 reads MNHEY; CDR2 reads SMNVEV (reference sequence). The CDR3 is 15 amino acids. Naive CD8 isolation took CD45RO-negative cells positively selected for CCR7 and excluded terminally differentiated effector memory CD45RA+ cells. Profiled with immunoSEQ multiplex PCR; TCRdb holds only in-frame clones, not every one. The table shows around 600,000 clones, with 85% to 95% occurring only once. These data originate in a study of shared clonotypes between healthy human individuals.

Material: naive CD8+ T cells sorted from blood. The clonotype comes from a woman in her 30s in good health. This rearrangement joins TRBV27 to TRBJ2-7; 13 bases match TRBD2. The CDR3 DNA follows: TGTGCCAGCAGTTTCGGACTAGCGGGAGTGTACGAGCAGTACTTC. Translated, it gives CASSFGLAGVYEQYF.